This TCR beta chain was recovered during a study of cytomegalovirus exposure and HLA in healthy donors. The PCR contained 60 Vbeta and 13 Jbeta primers. Using immunoSEQ multiplex PCR, the repertoire was profiled, and TCRdb retains in-frame clones only, with some absent. The top ten clones hold approximately 14% of a sample with under 200,000 clones, approximately 78% of them seen once. Worth noting for this clone: Its target is not known.

Study-level results: The study flagged about 160 TCR beta chains as cytomegalovirus-associated.

The V end was cut by 2 bases, the J end by 0 bases, with 12 bases between. CDR1 is SGDLS and CDR2 is YYNGEE in the germline V gene. The CDR3 contains 16 residues. Sequencing was done on a sample of PBMCs. This TCR derives from a woman aged 25 to 45 in good health and CMV-seropositive. V usage is TRBV9 and J usage is TRBJ2-1; D perhaps matches TRBD1 (6 bases). CDR3 protein: CASSVGGPPSYNEQFF. CDR3 sequence (DNA): TGTGCCAGCAGCGTTGGGGGCCCCCCCTCCTACAATGAGCAGTTCTTC.